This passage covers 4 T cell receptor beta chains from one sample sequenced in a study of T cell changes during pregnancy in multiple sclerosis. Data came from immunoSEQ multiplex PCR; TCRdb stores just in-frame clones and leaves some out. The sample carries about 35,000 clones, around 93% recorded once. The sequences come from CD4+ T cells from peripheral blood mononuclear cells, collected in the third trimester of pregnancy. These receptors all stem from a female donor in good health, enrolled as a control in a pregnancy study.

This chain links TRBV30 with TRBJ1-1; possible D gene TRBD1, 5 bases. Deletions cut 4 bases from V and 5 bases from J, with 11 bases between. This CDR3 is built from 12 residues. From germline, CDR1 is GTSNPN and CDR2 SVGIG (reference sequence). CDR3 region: CAWKGARTEAFF. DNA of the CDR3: TGTGCCTGGAAAGGGGCACGGACTGAAGCTTTCTTT.

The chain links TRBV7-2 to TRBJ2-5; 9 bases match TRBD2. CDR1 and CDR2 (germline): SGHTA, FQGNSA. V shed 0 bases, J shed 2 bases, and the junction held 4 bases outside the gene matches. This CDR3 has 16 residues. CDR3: CASSLASAGGQETQYF. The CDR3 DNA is TGTGCCAGCAGCTTAGCCTCAGCGGGGGGTCAAGAGACCCAGTACTTC.

This CDR3 is CASTSGFKQYF. The CDR3 DNA reads TGTGCCAGCACTTCGGGATTCAAGCAGTACTTC. The chain couples TRBV6-5 to TRBJ2-7; D might be TRBD2 (5 bases). CDR1 and CDR2 (germline): MNHEY, SVGAGI. The CDR3 is 11 residues long. Trimming cost V 7 bases and J 8 bases, with 12 bases left between them.

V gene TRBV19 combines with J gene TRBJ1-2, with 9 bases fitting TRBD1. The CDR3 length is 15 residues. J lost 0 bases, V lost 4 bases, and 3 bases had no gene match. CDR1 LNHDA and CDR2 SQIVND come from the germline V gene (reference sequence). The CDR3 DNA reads TGTGCCAGTAGTAGGACAGGGGAAGCTAACTATGGCTACACCTTC. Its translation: CASSRTGEANYGYTF.